The present T cell receptor (beta chain) was sequenced within a study of graft-versus-host responses after intestinal transplantation. To note about this clone: No antigen is known for it.

The assay was immunoSEQ multiplex PCR, and TCRdb's table has in-frame clones only and misses some. The table records over 60,000 clones, roughly 92% of them present only once. Study-level points and caveats: Recipient marrow showed GvH clones, some seen first in ileum or blood. Across patients carrying graft-donor T cell macrochimerism, allografts held high graft-versus-host to host-versus-graft clonal ratios.

The V gene lost 0 bases and the J gene lost 0 bases, with 5 bases spanning the gap. Germline assignment: CDR1 SEHNR and CDR2 FQNEAQ (reference sequence). The CDR3 is 14 residues long. The source is a human patient who received an intestinal transplant, so some T cells may come from the graft donor. The V call is TRBV7-9, the J call TRBJ2-5; D remains ambiguous. The material was bone marrow, obtained around 730 days after intestinal transplantation. DNA of the CDR3: TGTGCCAGCAGCTTAGCGGCGTACCAAGAGACCCAGTACTTC. Its translation is CASSLAAYQETQYF.